The 14 T cell receptor beta chains below all came from one sample that was sequenced in a study of T-cell memory formation after mild COVID-19. TCRdb re-derived calls from the 5' RACE reads in MiXCR, one entry per CDR3 protein. The data hold about 470,000 distinct CDR3 sequences, with about 18% observed a single time. The sequenced material came from PBMCs or a T cell subset sorted from them (not recorded which). These receptor sequences come from an adult woman who had mild COVID-19 (a few samples of this study predate the infection). Cell type and time point are not known.

The chain carries TRBV7-2 and TRBJ2-3; weak D call: TRBD2 (6 bases). The CDR3 is made up of 15 amino acids. V was trimmed by 3 bases and J by 4 bases, leaving 14 bases between them. Germline-derived CDR1 and CDR2 are SGHTA and FQGNSA. The DNA for the CDR3 is TGTGCCAGCAGCTTGTATGGAGGGAGTGCAGATACGCAGTATTTT. This codes for CASSLYGGSADTQYF.

The rearrangement uses TRBV11-2 and TRBJ1-1; D unclear. The ends were cut back, 3 bases at V and 0 bases at J, with 8 bases in the middle. This CDR3 contains 14 residues. Germline CDR1 and CDR2: SGHAT and FQNNGV. This chain's CDR3 is CASSLLEMNTEAFF. The DNA for the CDR3 is TGTGCCAGCAGCTTGTTAGAAATGAACACTGAAGCTTTCTTT.

The rearrangement joins TRBV20-1 to TRBJ2-2, with a possible D match to TRBD1 (5 bases). The ends were cut back, 3 bases at V and 6 bases at J, with 8 bases in the middle. CDR1 is DFQATT, CDR2 SNEGSKA, per germline (reference sequence). The CDR3 is 12 residues long. CDR3 sequence reads: CSASQGAGELFF. In nucleotides, the CDR3 is TGCAGTGCTAGTCAAGGGGCCGGGGAGCTGTTTTTT.

In this sample, this clonotype turned up a few times. Written as DNA, the CDR3 is TGTGCCAGCCTCAAATGGGGTTCCGGGGGTTCCTACGAGCAGTACTTC. It codes for CASLKWGSGGSYEQYF. The V and J genes are TRBV2 and TRBJ2-7; tentatively, D is TRBD2 (6 bases). V lost 8 bases to trimming and J lost 1 base, with 21 bases between them. CDR3 length equals 16 residues. Per germline, CDR1 SNHLY and CDR2 FYNNEI.

The sample holds a few counts of this clonotype. V and J are TRBV4-3 and TRBJ1-1, with D possibly being TRBD1 (5 bases). CDR1 is LGHNA and CDR2 is YSLEER in the germline V gene. Trimming removed 1 base from V and 10 bases from J, with 16 bases in between. The CDR3 contains 14 residues. Written as DNA, the CDR3 is TGCGCCAGCAGCCAAGCCCATGGCGGGGGTGCAGCTTTCTTT. It encodes CASSQAHGGGAAFF.

This clonotype came up a few times. The chain uses TRBV2 and TRBJ1-2, with D hard to call. V lost 5 bases to trimming and J lost 2 bases, with 9 bases between them. CDR1 is SNHLY, CDR2 FYNNEI, per germline. This CDR3 is 13 amino acids long. The chain's CDR3 is CASSTTENYGYTF. The CDR3 DNA is TGTGCCAGCAGTACTACAGAAAACTATGGCTACACCTTC.

As for this clonotype: This may arise from a read error, as a much more abundant clone is one base away. The chain couples TRBV12-3 or TRBV12-4 to TRBJ2-1; a possible D gene is TRBD1 (6 bases). This CDR3 has 13 amino acids. The CDR3 DNA reads as TGTGACAGCAGTTTTATACAGGGTCTTGAGCAGTTCTTC. It specifies CDSSFIQGLEQFF.

This clonotype turned up a few times. V is TRBV20-1 and J is TRBJ1-5; TRBD1 matches 10 bases. Trimming removed 6 bases from V and 4 bases from J; junction bases left unmatched: 3. This CDR3 spans 13 amino acids. Per germline, CDR1 DFQATT and CDR2 SNEGSKA (reference sequence). The CDR3 sequence is CSARQGANQPQHF. Here the CDR3 DNA reads TGCAGTGCAAGACAGGGGGCGAATCAGCCCCAGCATTTT.

This clonotype was counted only a few times. The rearrangement joins TRBV6-2 or TRBV6-3 to TRBJ1-1; a weak D match, TRBD1 (5 bases). The germline V and J ends were trimmed by 6 bases and 9 bases, with 17 bases remaining between them. CDR1 MNHEY and CDR2 SVGEGT come from the germline V gene. The CDR3 totals 13 residues. The CDR3 coding sequence is TGTGCCAGCAGAGCTACAGGAGCAGGAAAAGCTTTCTTT. The encoded protein is CASRATGAGKAFF.

The CDR3 protein is CASSLVLGSSRETQYF. For the CDR3, the DNA is TGTGCCAGCAGCTTAGTTCTGGGGAGTTCAAGAGAGACCCAGTACTTC. The chain employs TRBV7-9 and TRBJ2-5; TRBD2 might be the D (5 bases). In germline, CDR1 is SEHNR, CDR2 FQNEAQ (reference sequence). There are 16 residues in the CDR3. V was trimmed by 1 base and J by 4 bases, leaving 16 bases between them.

The chain has TRBV18 and TRBJ2-7, with 7 bases fitting TRBD1. With V trimmed by 6 bases and J by 2 bases, 10 bases remained unmatched. The germline V gene has CDR1 KGHSH and CDR2 LQKENI. CDR3 length equals 15 residues. The CDR3 sequence: CASSSGTASTYEQYF. CDR3 in DNA: TGTGCCAGCTCTTCCGGGACAGCGAGCACCTACGAGCAGTACTTC. Full variable domain (remainder filled in from reference TRBV18 and TRBJ2-7): NAGVMQNPRHLVRRRGQEARLRCSPMKGHSHVYWYRQLPEEGLKFMVYLQKENIIDESGMPKERFSAEFPKEGPSILRIQQVVRGDSAAYFCASSSGTASTYEQYFGPGTRLTVT.

The V and J genes are TRBV6-1 and TRBJ2-7; possible D gene TRBD1, 6 bases. With 4 bases removed from V and 6 bases from J, the gap between germline ends came to 16 bases. Per the germline V gene, CDR1 is MNHNS and CDR2 is SASEGT. The CDR3 has 14 amino acids. In nucleotides, the CDR3 is TGTGCCAGCAGTGTAGCGCAGGGGCAAGGCGAGCAGTACTTC. This sequence encodes CASSVAQGQGEQYF.

V usage is TRBV5-6 and J usage is TRBJ2-7, with 8 nucleotides matching TRBD1. The V gene end was trimmed by 5 bases and the J gene end by 3 bases; junction bases not matched to a gene: 4. This CDR3 spans 13 amino acids. CDR1 and CDR2 (germline): SGHDT, YYEEEE. CDR3 bases: TGTGCCAGCAGTATCGACAGGGGCTACGAGCAGTACTTC. Translating it yields CASSIDRGYEQYF.

This chain joins TRBV6-5 and TRBJ2-5; D is unresolved. Trimming removed 4 bases at V and 3 bases at J, with 15 bases between. CDR1 MNHEY and CDR2 SVGAGI come from the germline V gene. CDR3 length equals 15 residues. The CDR3 region is CASSSPAAPKETQYF. The CDR3 DNA reads TGTGCCAGCAGTTCTCCCGCCGCCCCAAAAGAGACCCAGTACTTC.